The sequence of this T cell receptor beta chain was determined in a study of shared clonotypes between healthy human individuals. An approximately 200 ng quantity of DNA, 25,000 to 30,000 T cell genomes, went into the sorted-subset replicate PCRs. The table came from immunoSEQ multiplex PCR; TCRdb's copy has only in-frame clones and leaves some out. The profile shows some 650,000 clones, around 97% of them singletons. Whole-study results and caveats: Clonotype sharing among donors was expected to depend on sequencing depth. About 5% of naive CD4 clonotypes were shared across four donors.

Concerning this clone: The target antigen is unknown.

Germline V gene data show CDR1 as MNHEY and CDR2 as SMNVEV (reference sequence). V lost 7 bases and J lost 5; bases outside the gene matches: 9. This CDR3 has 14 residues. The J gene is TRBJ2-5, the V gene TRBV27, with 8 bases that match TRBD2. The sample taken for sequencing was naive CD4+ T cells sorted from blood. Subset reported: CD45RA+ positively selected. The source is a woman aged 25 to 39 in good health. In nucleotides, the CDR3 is TGTGCCAGCAACGGAGCGGGAGATTGGGAGACCCAGTACTTC. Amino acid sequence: CASNGAGDWETQYF.